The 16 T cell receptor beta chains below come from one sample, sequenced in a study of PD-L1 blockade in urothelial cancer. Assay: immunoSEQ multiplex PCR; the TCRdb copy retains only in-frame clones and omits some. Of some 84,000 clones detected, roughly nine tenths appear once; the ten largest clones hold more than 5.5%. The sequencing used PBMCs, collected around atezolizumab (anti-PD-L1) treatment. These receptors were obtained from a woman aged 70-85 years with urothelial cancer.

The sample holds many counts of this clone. For the CDR3, the DNA is TGTGCCAGCAGCTTCGGCCTTTCCGGGTATAATTCACCCCTCCACTTT. Protein: CASSFGLSGYNSPLHF. The V and J genes are TRBV7-8 and TRBJ1-6; no clear D gene. This CDR3 has 16 amino acids. Germline CDR1 and CDR2: SGHVS and FQNEAQ. V lost 3 bases to trimming and J lost 4 bases, with 13 bases between them.

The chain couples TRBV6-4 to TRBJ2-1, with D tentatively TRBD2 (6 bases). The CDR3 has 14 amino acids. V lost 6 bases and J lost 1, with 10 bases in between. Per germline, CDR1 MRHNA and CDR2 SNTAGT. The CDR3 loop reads CASRVSGSYNEQFF. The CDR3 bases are TGTGCCAGCAGAGTTAGCGGATCCTACAATGAGCAGTTCTTC.

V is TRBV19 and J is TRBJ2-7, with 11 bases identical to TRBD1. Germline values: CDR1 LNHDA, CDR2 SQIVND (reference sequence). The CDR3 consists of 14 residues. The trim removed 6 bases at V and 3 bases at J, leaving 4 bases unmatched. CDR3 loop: CASRGTGGYYEQYF. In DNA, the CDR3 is TGTGCCAGTAGGGGGACAGGGGGATACTACGAGCAGTACTTC.

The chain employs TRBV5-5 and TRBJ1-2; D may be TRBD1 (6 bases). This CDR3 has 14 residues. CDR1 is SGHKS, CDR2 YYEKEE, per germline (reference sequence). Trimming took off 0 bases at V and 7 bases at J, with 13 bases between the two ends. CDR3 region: CASSLATGWSGYTF. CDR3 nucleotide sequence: TGTGCCAGCAGCTTGGCAACAGGGTGGAGTGGCTACACCTTC.

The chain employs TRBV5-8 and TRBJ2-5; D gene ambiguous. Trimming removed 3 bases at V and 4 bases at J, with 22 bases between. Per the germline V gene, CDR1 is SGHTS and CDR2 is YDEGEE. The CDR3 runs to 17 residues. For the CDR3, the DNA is TGTGCCAGCAGCTGGTACCTGGGTCCGGGTACGACAGAGACCCAGTACTTC. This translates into CASSWYLGPGTTETQYF.

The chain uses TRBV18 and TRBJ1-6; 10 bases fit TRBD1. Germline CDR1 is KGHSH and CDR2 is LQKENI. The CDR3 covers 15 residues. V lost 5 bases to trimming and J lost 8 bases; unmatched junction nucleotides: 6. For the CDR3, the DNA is TGTGCCAGCTCATTGACAGGGGGCCTTGATTCACCCCTCCACTTT. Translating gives CASSLTGGLDSPLHF.

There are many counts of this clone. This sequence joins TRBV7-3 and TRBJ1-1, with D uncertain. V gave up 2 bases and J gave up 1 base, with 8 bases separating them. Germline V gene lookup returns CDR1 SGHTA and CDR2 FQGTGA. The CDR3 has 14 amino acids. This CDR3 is CASSLGHQNTEAFF. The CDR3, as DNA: TGTGCCAGCAGCTTAGGGCACCAGAACACTGAAGCTTTCTTT.

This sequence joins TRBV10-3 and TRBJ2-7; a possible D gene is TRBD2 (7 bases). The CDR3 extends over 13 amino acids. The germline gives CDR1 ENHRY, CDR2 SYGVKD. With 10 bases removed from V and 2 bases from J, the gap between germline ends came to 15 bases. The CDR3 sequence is CATTAGAPYEQYF. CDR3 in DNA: TGTGCCACCACTGCGGGGGCTCCCTACGAGCAGTACTTC.

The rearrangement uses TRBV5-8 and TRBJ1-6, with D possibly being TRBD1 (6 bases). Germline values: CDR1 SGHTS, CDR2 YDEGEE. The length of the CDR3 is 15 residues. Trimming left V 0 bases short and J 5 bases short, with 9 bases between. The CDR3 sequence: CASSLGQGNNSPLHF. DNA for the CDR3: TGTGCCAGCAGCTTGGGGCAGGGGAATAATTCACCCCTCCACTTT.

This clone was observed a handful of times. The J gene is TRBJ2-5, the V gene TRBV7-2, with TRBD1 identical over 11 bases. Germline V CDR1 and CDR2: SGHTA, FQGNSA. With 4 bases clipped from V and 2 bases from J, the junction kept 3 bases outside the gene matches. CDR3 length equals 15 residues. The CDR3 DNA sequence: TGTGCCAGCAGCTCGGACAGGGGGCGTCAAGAGACCCAGTACTTC. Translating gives CASSSDRGRQETQYF.

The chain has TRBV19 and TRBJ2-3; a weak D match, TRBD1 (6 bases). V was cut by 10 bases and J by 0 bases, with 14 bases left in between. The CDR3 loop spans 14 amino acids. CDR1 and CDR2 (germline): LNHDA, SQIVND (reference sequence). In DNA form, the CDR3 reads TGTGCCACCCGACAGGCCCCTAGCACAGATACGCAGTATTTT. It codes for CATRQAPSTDTQYF.

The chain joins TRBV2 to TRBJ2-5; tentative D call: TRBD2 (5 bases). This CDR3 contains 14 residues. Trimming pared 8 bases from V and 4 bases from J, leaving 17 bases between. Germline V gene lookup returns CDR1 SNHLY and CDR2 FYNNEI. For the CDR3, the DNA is TGTGCCAGCCGCAGGCTCGGGGTTGGAGAGACCCAGTACTTC. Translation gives CASRRLGVGETQYF.

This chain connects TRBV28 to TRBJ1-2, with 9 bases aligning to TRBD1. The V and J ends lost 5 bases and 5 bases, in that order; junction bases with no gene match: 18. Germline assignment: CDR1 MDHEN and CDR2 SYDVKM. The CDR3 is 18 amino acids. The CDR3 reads CASSKLGTGRSGGYGYTF. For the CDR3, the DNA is TGTGCCAGCAGTAAACTGGGGACAGGGCGATCAGGAGGGTATGGCTACACCTTC.

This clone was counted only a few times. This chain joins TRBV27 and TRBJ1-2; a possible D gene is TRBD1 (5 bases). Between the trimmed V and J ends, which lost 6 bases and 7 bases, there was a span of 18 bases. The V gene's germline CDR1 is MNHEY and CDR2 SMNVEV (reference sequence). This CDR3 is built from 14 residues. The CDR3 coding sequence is TGTGCCAGCAGCGAAGCCGGGACTTCTGTTGGCTACACCTTC. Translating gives CASSEAGTSVGYTF.

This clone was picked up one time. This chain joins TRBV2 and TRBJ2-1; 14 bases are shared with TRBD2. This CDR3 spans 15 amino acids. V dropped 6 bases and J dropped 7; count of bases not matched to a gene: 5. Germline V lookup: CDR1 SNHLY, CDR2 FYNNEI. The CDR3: CASRPGLAGVNEQFF. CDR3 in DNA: TGTGCCAGCAGACCGGGACTAGCGGGGGTAAATGAGCAGTTCTTC. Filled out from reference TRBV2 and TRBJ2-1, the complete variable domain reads EPEVTQTPSHQVTQMGQEVILRCVPISNHLYFYWYRQILGQKVEFLVSFYNNEISEKSEIFDDQFSVERPDGSNFTLKIRSTKLEDSAMYFCASRPGLAGVNEQFFGPGTRLTVL.

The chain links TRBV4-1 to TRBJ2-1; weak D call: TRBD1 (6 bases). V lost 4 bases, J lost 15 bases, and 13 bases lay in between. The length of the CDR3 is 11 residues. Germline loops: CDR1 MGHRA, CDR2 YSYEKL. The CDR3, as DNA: TGCGCCAGCAGCCTCGGGACAACGTTGTTCTTC. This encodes CASSLGTTLFF.